The clone carrying this TCR beta chain was recorded a few times. Its specificity is unknown. This CDR3 contains 17 residues. The V end was cut by 6 bases, the J end by 1 base, with 19 bases between. Germline-derived CDR1 and CDR2 are SNHLY and FYNNEI. The sample belongs to a study of T cell repertoires in cytomegalovirus infection. TCRdb re-called the reads with MiXCR, one entry per CDR3 protein. The sample has about 400,000 distinct CDR3 sequences, 15% to 20% seen once; the top ten hold about 10%. Overall study results and limits: It was HLA-C-restricted CMV-specific TCR beta clonotypes that dominated the response ex vivo.

The clonotype was recovered from a human donor in good health (CMV status not recorded). Some clones in this sample may be carry-over from other donors' samples. The chain couples TRBV2 to TRBJ2-4; D is perhaps TRBD2 (6 bases). The sequencing sample was made of PBMCs. For the CDR3, the DNA is TGTGCCAGCAGACCCCCGGGACCCCGGGAGGCCAAAAACATTCAGTACTTC. Encoded protein: CASRPPGPREAKNIQYF.